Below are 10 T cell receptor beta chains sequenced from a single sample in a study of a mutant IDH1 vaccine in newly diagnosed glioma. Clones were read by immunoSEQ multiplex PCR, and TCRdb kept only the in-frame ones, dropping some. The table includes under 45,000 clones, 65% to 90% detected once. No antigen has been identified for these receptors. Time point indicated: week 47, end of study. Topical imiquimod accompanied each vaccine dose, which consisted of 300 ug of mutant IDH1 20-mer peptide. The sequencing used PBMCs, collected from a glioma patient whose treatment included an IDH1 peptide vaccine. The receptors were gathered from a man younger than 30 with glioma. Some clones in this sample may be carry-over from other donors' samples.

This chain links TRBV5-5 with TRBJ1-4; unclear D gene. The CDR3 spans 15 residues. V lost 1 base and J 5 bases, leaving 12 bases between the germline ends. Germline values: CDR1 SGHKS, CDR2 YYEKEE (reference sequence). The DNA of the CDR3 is TGTGCCAGCAGCTTGTTCCAGGCGGTGAATGAAAAACTGTTTTTT. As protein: CASSLFQAVNEKLFF.

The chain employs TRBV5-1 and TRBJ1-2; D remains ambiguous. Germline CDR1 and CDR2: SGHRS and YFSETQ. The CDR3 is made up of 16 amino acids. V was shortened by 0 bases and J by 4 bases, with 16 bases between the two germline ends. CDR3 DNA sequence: TGCGCCAGCAGCTTGGCCGCGAAGACACGTCTCTATGGCTACACCTTC. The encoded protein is CASSLAAKTRLYGYTF.

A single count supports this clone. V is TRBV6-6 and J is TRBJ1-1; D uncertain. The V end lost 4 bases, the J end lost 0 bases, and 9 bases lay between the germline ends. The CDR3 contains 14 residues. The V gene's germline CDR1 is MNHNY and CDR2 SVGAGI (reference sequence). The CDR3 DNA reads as TGTGCCAGCAGTTTGGCAGAGATGAACACTGAAGCTTTCTTT. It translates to CASSLAEMNTEAFF.

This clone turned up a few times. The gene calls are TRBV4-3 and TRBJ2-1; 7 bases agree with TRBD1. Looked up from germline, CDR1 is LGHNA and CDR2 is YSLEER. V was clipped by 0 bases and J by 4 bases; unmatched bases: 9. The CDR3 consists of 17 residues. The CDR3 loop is CASSQENVQGHYNEQFF. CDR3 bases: TGCGCCAGCAGCCAAGAGAATGTACAGGGGCATTACAATGAGCAGTTCTTC.

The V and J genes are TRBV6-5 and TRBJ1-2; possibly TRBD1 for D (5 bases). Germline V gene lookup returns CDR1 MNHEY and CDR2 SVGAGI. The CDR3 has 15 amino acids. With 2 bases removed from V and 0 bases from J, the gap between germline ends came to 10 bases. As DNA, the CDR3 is TGTGCCAGCAGTTACGGGGCAGGCGCTAACTATGGCTACACCTTC. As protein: CASSYGAGANYGYTF.

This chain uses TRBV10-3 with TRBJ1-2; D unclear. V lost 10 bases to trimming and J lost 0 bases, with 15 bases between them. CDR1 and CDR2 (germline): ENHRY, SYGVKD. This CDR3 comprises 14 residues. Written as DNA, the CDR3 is TGTGCCACCAAAAAGGGAGATCCTAACTATGGCTACACCTTC. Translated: CATKKGDPNYGYTF.

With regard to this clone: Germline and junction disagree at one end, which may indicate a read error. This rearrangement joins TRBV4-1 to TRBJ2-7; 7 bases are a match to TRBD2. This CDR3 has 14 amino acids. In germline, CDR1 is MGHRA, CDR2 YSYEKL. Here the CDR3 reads CASSQLGGSLKVNF. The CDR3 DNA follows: TGCGCCAGCAGCCAGTTGGGAGGGTCTCTTAAGGTCAACTTC.

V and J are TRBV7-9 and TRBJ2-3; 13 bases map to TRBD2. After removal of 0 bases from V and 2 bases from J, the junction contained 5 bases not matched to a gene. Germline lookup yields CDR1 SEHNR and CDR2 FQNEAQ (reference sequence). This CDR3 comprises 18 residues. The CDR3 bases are TGTGCCAGCAGCTTAGCCCCTGGACTAGCGGGGGTCACAGATACGCAGTATTTT. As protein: CASSLAPGLAGVTDTQYF.

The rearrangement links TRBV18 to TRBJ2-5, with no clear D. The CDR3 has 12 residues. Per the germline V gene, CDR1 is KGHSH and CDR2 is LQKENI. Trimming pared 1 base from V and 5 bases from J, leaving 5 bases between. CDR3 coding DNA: TGTGCCAGCTCACCACTTGGGGAGACCCAGTACTTC. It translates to CASSPLGETQYF.

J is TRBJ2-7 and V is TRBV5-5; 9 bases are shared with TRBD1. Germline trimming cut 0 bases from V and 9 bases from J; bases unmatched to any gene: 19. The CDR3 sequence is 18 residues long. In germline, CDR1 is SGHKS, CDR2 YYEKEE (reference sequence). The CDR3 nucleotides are TGTGCCAGCAGCTTGGATGGGGGGGGACAGGGTGCGAGTCTCGGGCAGTACTTC. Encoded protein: CASSLDGGGQGASLGQYF. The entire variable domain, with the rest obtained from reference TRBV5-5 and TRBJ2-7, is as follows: DAGVTQSPTHLIKTRGQQVTLRCSPISGHKSVSWYQQVLGQGPQFIFQYYEKEERGRGNFPDRFSARQFPNYSSELNVNALLLGDSALYLCASSLDGGGQGASLGQYFGPGTRLTVT.